Listed here are 13 T cell receptor beta chains from one sample, sequenced in a study of cytomegalovirus exposure and HLA in healthy donors. In the PCR, 60 Vbeta and 13 Jbeta primers were used. This table comes from immunoSEQ multiplex PCR, and its TCRdb copy is limited to in-frame clones, with some not included. The sample carries about 120,000 clones, roughly 70% recorded once. What was sequenced was PBMCs. These TCRs come from a woman aged 40 to 50 in good health and CMV-seropositive.

The J gene is TRBJ1-4, the V gene TRBV29-1, with TRBD1 matching over 8 bases. V trimming: 5 bases; J trimming: 7 bases; junction bases outside the gene matches: 12. In germline, CDR1 is SQVTM, CDR2 ANQGSEA. The CDR3 sequence is 15 residues long. CDR3 DNA sequence: TGCAGCGTTCCCCTTCGACAGGGGCCTCTTGAAAAACTGTTTTTT. Its protein product is CSVPLRQGPLEKLFF.

The CDR3 DNA sequence: TGTGCCAGCAGGGGGGATCCGGGACTAGCCTATGAGCAGTTCTTC. Amino acid sequence: CASRGDPGLAYEQFF. This chain uses TRBV5-6 with TRBJ2-1; TRBD2 matches at 9 bases. The CDR3 contains 15 residues. Germline-derived CDR1 and CDR2 are SGHDT and YYEEEE. The J segment lost 8 bases and the V segment lost 5 bases, leaving 11 bases of the junction unmatched.

This clone turned up a few times. V is TRBV7-3 and J is TRBJ1-1; perhaps TRBD1 as D (5 bases). The germline V gene encodes CDR1 SGHTA and CDR2 FQGTGA. Deletions cut 5 bases from V and 4 bases from J, with 11 bases between. The CDR3 length is 13 residues. This chain's CDR3 is CASSDDSITEAFF. The CDR3 DNA reads TGTGCCAGCAGCGACGACAGTATCACTGAAGCTTTCTTT.

This clone has only one observation. The rearrangement joins TRBV6-4 to TRBJ2-2; D is possibly TRBD2 (7 bases). This CDR3 comprises 14 residues. CDR1 and CDR2 (germline): MRHNA, SNTAGT. V was trimmed by 3 bases and J by 3 bases, leaving 8 bases between them. For the CDR3, the DNA is TGTGCCAGCAGTGAGGGGGGGCACACCGGGGAGCTGTTTTTT. Translating gives CASSEGGHTGELFF.

This chain's CDR3 is CASSVEGTGGAANTEAFF. DNA of the CDR3: TGTGCCAGCAGCGTAGAAGGGACAGGGGGCGCGGCGAACACTGAAGCTTTCTTT. The rearrangement links TRBV9 to TRBJ1-1; TRBD1 aligns across 12 bases. This CDR3 region has 18 residues. CDR1 and CDR2 from the germline V gene are SGDLS and YYNGEE. V shed 0 bases and J 1 base; nucleotides not matched to a gene: 7.

The V call is TRBV27, the J call TRBJ2-1, with 8 bases matching TRBD2. The CDR3 contains 14 residues. Germline V gene data show CDR1 as MNHEY and CDR2 as SMNVEV (reference sequence). V lost 6 bases, J lost 15 bases, and 16 bases stayed unmatched. Here the CDR3 DNA reads TGTGCCAGCAGGGGCGGGGGTACCGGGACTAGGGGGTTCTTC. Its protein is CASRGGGTGTRGFF.

The chain recombines TRBV6-1 with TRBJ2-1; unclear D gene. CDR1 and CDR2 from the germline V gene are MNHNS and SASEGT. The CDR3 runs to 14 residues. V lost 1 base and J 10 bases, leaving 14 bases between the germline ends. CDR3 nucleotides: TGTGCCAGCAGTGAAGAGTACAGCTTGCAAGAGCAGTTCTTC. This translates into CASSEEYSLQEQFF.

The chain recombines TRBV2 with TRBJ1-6, with a possible D match to TRBD1 (5 bases). The CDR3 is 14 residues long. From germline, CDR1 is SNHLY and CDR2 FYNNEI. V lost 6 bases and J 0 bases, leaving 6 bases between the germline ends. The CDR3 protein is CASRTDSYNSPLHF. The CDR3 DNA reads TGTGCCAGCAGGACAGACTCCTATAATTCACCCCTCCACTTT. The variable domain in full, with the rest retrieved from reference TRBV2 and TRBJ1-6, is EPEVTQTPSHQVTQMGQEVILRCVPISNHLYFYWYRQILGQKVEFLVSFYNNEISEKSEIFDDQFSVERPDGSNFTLKIRSTKLEDSAMYFCASRTDSYNSPLHFGNGTRLTVT.

The rearrangement uses TRBV10-1 and TRBJ2-3; D might be TRBD1 (6 bases). Germline CDR1 is WNHNN and CDR2 is SYGVQD (reference sequence). V lost 0 bases and J 8 bases, leaving 15 bases between the germline ends. This CDR3 has 15 residues. In DNA, the CDR3 is TGCGCCAGCAGTGAGTCGATACAGGGAAAGGTTACGCAGTATTTT. This translates into CASSESIQGKVTQYF.

This clone appeared a few times. The chain recombines TRBV4-3 with TRBJ2-3; D possibly corresponds to TRBD1 (6 bases). CDR1 is LGHNA, CDR2 YSLEER, per germline. The ends were cut back, 0 bases at V and 8 bases at J, with 15 bases in the middle. CDR3 length: 15 residues. In DNA, the CDR3 is TGCGCCAGCAGCCAAGATTCAGGGGCGTTGGGTACGCAGTATTTT. This translates into CASSQDSGALGTQYF.

V and J are TRBV12-5 and TRBJ1-1; possible D gene TRBD1, 5 bases. The length of the CDR3 is 13 residues. CDR1 is LGHNT, CDR2 FRNRAP, per germline. V was cut by 3 bases and J by 0 bases, with 5 bases left in between. CDR3: CASGLGVNTEAFF. DNA of the CDR3: TGTGCTAGTGGTTTAGGGGTGAACACTGAAGCTTTCTTT.

This clone was picked up a small number of times. This chain uses TRBV6-4 with TRBJ1-6; D gene unclear. V lost 4 bases and J 0 bases, leaving 4 bases between the germline ends. The CDR3 has 14 amino acids. Germline CDR1 reads MRHNA; CDR2 reads SNTAGT. The CDR3 loop reads CASSANSYNSPLHF. The CDR3 coding sequence is TGTGCCAGCAGTGCAAACTCCTATAATTCACCCCTCCACTTT.

The chain combines TRBV7-9 with TRBJ1-2; weak D call: TRBD1 (5 bases). Germline CDR1 SEHNR, CDR2 FQNEAQ (reference sequence). V lost 5 bases and J 2 bases, leaving 12 bases between the germline ends. CDR3 length: 14 amino acids. The CDR3 region has the DNA TGTGCCAGCAGCCAAGTCGGGGGGAACTATGGCTACACCTTC. Translation: CASSQVGGNYGYTF.